This T cell receptor beta chain was retrieved from a study of human T cells and chemical hapten exposure. The trim removed 0 bases at V and 3 bases at J, leaving 6 bases unmatched. Germline assignment: CDR1 SGHDT and CDR2 YYEEEE. The CDR3 loop spans 16 amino acids. One entry per CDR3 protein, called by TCRdb with MiXCR from the RACE reads. This table holds roughly 180,000 distinct CDR3 sequences, about 14% found once. Documented time point: patch test 1, 2 weeks after DPC sensitization. The treatment was: therapeutic diphenylcyclopropenone sensitization with weekly scalp DPC. The rearrangement joins TRBV5-6 to TRBJ2-1; 7 bases map to TRBD1. The origin of this receptor is a woman in her 30s with alopecia areata. Some clones in this sample may be carry-over from other donors' samples. The sequencing here drew on whole blood, taken in connection with sensitization to the hapten diphenylcyclopropenone (DPC). The CDR3 DNA reads TGTGCCAGCAGCTTGGCCAGGCAGGGGGTCTACAATGAGCAGTTCTTC. Protein sequence: CASSLARQGVYNEQFF.